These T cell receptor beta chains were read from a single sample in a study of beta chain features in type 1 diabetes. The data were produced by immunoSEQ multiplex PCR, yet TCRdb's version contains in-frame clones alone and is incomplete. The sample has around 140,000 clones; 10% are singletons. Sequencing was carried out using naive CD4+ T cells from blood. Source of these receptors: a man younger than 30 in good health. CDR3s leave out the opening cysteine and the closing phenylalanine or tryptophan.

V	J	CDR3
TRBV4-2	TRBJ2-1	ASSQEPSVNNEQF
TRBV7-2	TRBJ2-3	ASSFGLEPDTQY
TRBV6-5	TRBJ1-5	ASSYSGSRGQPQH
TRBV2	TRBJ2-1	ASSPYNEQF
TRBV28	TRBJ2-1	ASSLSASGGSYNEQF
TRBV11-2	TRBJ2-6	ASSLYSSLGANVLT
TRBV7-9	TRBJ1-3	ASSPGGASFLGNTIY
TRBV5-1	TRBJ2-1	ASSPNWDSANEQF
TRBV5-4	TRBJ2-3	ASSLAGGPTDTQY
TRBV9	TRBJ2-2	ASSVRLAENTGELF
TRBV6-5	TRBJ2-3	ASSLDGDTQY
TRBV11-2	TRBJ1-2	ASSAGIYGYT
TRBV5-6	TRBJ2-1	ASSPPWTGVNEQF
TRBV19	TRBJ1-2	ASSIQGGNYGYT
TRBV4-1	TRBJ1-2	ASSHVGLDGYT
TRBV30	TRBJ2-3	AWGPGTGRATQY
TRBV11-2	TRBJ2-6	ASSLVNGGSGANVLT
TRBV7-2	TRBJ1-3	ASSSQQGLAGNTIY
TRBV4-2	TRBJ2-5	ASSQDGGLAGGVETQY
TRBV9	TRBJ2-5	ASSVGGIFQETQY